The next 19 T cell receptor beta chains were all read from a single sample in a study of response to subunit inactivated influenza vaccine. MiXCR was run by TCRdb on the RT-PCR reads, yielding one entry per CDR3 protein. The sample contains roughly 780,000 distinct CDR3 sequences, under 20% of which appear only once. The material sequenced was PBMCs from blood, taken around 5 days after vaccination. These receptors all stem from a man aged 50-60 years who received an inactivated influenza vaccine.

This clonotype was counted only a few times. The chain uses TRBV29-1 and TRBJ2-7, with D possibly matching TRBD2 (6 bases). CDR3 size: 13 residues. Trimming pared 4 bases from V and 3 bases from J, leaving 13 bases between. The germline CDR1 and CDR2 sequences are SQVTM and ANQGSEA. The CDR3 is CSVVEGQGYEQYF. CDR3 sequence (DNA): TGCAGCGTTGTGGAGGGGCAGGGCTACGAGCAGTACTTC.

Ten or more counts support this clonotype. The rearrangement links TRBV20-1 to TRBJ2-3; D gene uncertain. Per the germline V gene, CDR1 is DFQATT and CDR2 is SNEGSKA (reference sequence). Deletions cut 5 bases from V and 1 base from J, with 10 bases between. This CDR3 has 13 amino acids. DNA for the CDR3: TGCAGTGCTCTACTCGACCGCACAGATACGCAGTATTTT. Protein: CSALLDRTDTQYF.

This rearrangement joins TRBV15 to TRBJ2-1, with 9 bases identical to TRBD1. Trimming cost V 0 bases and J 7 bases; bases outside gene matches: 4. This CDR3 is 15 amino acids long. The germline gives CDR1 LNHNV, CDR2 YYDKDF (reference sequence). CDR3 loop: CATSREGTGSNEQFF. As DNA, the CDR3 is TGTGCCACCAGCAGAGAAGGGACAGGGTCGAATGAGCAGTTCTTC.

The chain joins TRBV11-2 to TRBJ1-3; a weak D match, TRBD1 (6 bases). This CDR3 contains 16 residues. V was pared by 1 base and J by 0 bases, with 10 bases between. Germline V lookup: CDR1 SGHAT, CDR2 FQNNGV. The CDR3 sequence: CASSLVGQGSGNTIYF. In DNA, the CDR3 is TGTGCCAGCAGCTTAGTGGGACAAGGCTCTGGAAACACCATATATTTT.

This clonotype was observed many times. The rearrangement joins TRBV27 to TRBJ2-7; the D gene is possibly TRBD2 (6 bases). CDR1 is MNHEY, CDR2 SMNVEV, per germline (reference sequence). Trimming stripped 5 bases from V and 3 bases from J, with 14 bases between. CDR3 length equals 14 residues. CDR3 nucleotides: TGTGCCAGCAGTCCCCGCTCCGGGGGCTACGAGCAGTACTTC. It is translated as CASSPRSGGYEQYF.

The chain links TRBV6-2 or TRBV6-3 to TRBJ1-1; D unclear. With 2 bases removed from V and 0 bases from J, the gap between germline ends came to 13 bases. This CDR3 comprises 16 residues. Germline CDR1 MNHEY, CDR2 SVGEGT. This CDR3 reads CASSYGSTSMNTEAFF. CDR3 DNA: TGTGCCAGCAGTTACGGCTCGACAAGTATGAACACTGAAGCTTTCTTT.

The rearrangement links TRBV6-5 to TRBJ2-7; no clear D gene. Germline CDR1 MNHEY, CDR2 SVGAGI. The CDR3 sequence is 16 residues long. V lost 0 bases, J lost 2 bases, and 14 bases lay in between. The CDR3 sequence: CASSYSLGATTYEQYF. In nucleotides, the CDR3 is TGTGCCAGCAGTTACTCGTTAGGCGCCACGACCTACGAGCAGTACTTC.

The chain couples TRBV20-1 to TRBJ2-1, with D tentatively TRBD2 (6 bases). The CDR3 length is 14 residues. The germline CDR1 and CDR2 sequences are DFQATT and SNEGSKA (reference sequence). V was cut by 4 bases and J by 1 base, with 11 bases left in between. The CDR3 is CSATSGLSYNEQFF. CDR3 in DNA: TGCAGTGCTACCAGCGGGCTATCCTACAATGAGCAGTTCTTC.

The chain couples TRBV5-1 to TRBJ2-3; 9 nucleotides line up with TRBD2. With V trimmed by 4 bases and J by 0 bases, 6 bases remained unmatched. Germline loops: CDR1 SGHRS, CDR2 YFSETQ. The CDR3 spans 16 residues. CDR3: CASSPPAGGSTDTQYF. In DNA, the CDR3 is TGCGCCAGCAGCCCCCCAGCGGGAGGAAGCACAGATACGCAGTATTTT.

This clonotype was picked up many times. The chain couples TRBV20-1 to TRBJ1-6; a weak D match, TRBD1 (5 bases). The CDR3 has 16 amino acids. With 2 bases removed from V and 9 bases from J, the gap between germline ends came to 20 bases. Looked up from germline, CDR1 is DFQATT and CDR2 is SNEGSKA (reference sequence). CDR3 sequence: CSARSVRASQSSPLHF. In DNA, the CDR3 is TGCAGTGCTAGAAGTGTCAGGGCATCGCAAAGTTCACCCCTCCACTTT.

The gene calls are TRBV5-6 and TRBJ2-2, with D tentatively TRBD1 (6 bases). The CDR3 runs to 15 residues. V lost 2 bases, J lost 3 bases, and 11 bases lay in between. Germline CDR1 and CDR2: SGHDT and YYEEEE. Here the CDR3 reads CASSFSPGDTGELFF. The CDR3 nucleotides read TGTGCCAGCAGCTTCTCACCAGGGGACACCGGGGAGCTGTTTTTT.

This clonotype was observed many times. The chain links TRBV29-1 to TRBJ2-1, with a weak D call TRBD1 (5 bases). The CDR3 consists of 12 residues. Trimming removed 7 bases from V and 6 bases from J, with 13 bases in between. Germline CDR1 and CDR2: SQVTM and ANQGSEA. CDR3 sequence reads: CSARQNSNEQFF. The CDR3 coding sequence is TGCAGCGCAAGACAGAACAGCAATGAGCAGTTCTTC.

The CDR3 protein is CASGPSGGSRNEQFF. CDR3 bases: TGTGCCAGCGGGCCCAGCGGGGGCTCGCGGAATGAGCAGTTCTTC. The chain joins TRBV3-1 to TRBJ2-1; TRBD2 agrees at 8 bases. The CDR3 runs 15 residues. Germline CDR1 is LGHDT and CDR2 is YNNKEL (reference sequence). With V trimmed by 8 bases and J by 7 bases, 13 bases remained unmatched.

This rearrangement joins TRBV20-1 to TRBJ2-7, with 7 bases matching TRBD1. V dropped 5 bases and J dropped 4; count of bases not matched to a gene: 11. Germline V gives CDR1 DFQATT, CDR2 SNEGSKA (reference sequence). The CDR3 runs to 14 residues. As DNA, the CDR3 is TGCAGTGCTCCTCAACAGGGGCTGGCTTACGAGCAGTACTTC. Translated: CSAPQQGLAYEQYF.

In its sample, this clonotype was seen many times. The chain uses TRBV20-1 and TRBJ1-3; D perhaps matches TRBD1 (6 bases). Germline V gene lookup returns CDR1 DFQATT and CDR2 SNEGSKA (reference sequence). This CDR3 region has 14 residues. The ends were cut back, 3 bases at V and 2 bases at J, with 11 bases in the middle. The CDR3 here is CSASQGSPGNTIYF. The CDR3 DNA follows: TGCAGTGCTAGCCAGGGGAGCCCTGGAAACACCATATATTTT.

This clonotype was observed a few times. The rearrangement joins TRBV7-8 to TRBJ2-7, with D possibly being TRBD2 (6 bases). This CDR3 comprises 15 residues. The V end was cut by 0 bases, the J end by 0 bases, with 9 bases between. Germline CDR1 reads SGHVS; CDR2 reads FQNEAQ. Here the CDR3 DNA reads TGTGCCAGCAGCTTAGCGCGGGGAATCTCCTACGAGCAGTACTTC. Protein: CASSLARGISYEQYF.

This clonotype came up a few times. The rearrangement links TRBV4-2 to TRBJ2-3; 12 bases line up with TRBD2. Looked up from germline, CDR1 is LGHNA and CDR2 is YNFKEQ. The CDR3 loop spans 22 amino acids. The V and J ends lost 0 bases and 2 bases, in that order; junction bases with no gene match: 18. The CDR3 bases are TGTGCCAGCAGCCAAGATTGGCTAGCGGGAGGGATCCTCATATCGTCCACAGATACGCAGTATTTT. Translation: CASSQDWLAGGILISSTDTQYF.

This clonotype occurred a few times. The V gene is TRBV2, the J gene TRBJ2-5; 7 bases align to TRBD2. The CDR3 totals 14 residues. With 3 bases clipped from V and 13 bases from J, the junction kept 14 bases outside the gene matches. The germline CDR1 and CDR2 sequences are SNHLY and FYNNEI. The CDR3 nucleotides read TGTGCCAGCAGTGAGGAGGCTAGCGGAGGCCCCCCGTACTTC. It translates to CASSEEASGGPPYF. The full variable domain, completed using reference TRBV2 and TRBJ2-5, is EPEVTQTPSHQVTQMGQEVILRCVPISNHLYFYWYRQILGQKVEFLVSFYNNEISEKSEIFDDQFSVERPDGSNFTLKIRSTKLEDSAMYFCASSEEASGGPPYFGPGTRLLVL.

This clonotype was counted a few times. The rearrangement links TRBV11-2 to TRBJ1-3; D call uncertain. CDR1 is SGHAT, CDR2 FQNNGV, per germline. Trimming took off 1 base at V and 3 bases at J, with 4 bases between the two ends. The CDR3 has 13 residues. CDR3 region: CASSLGVGNTIYF. DNA for the CDR3: TGTGCCAGCAGCTTAGGAGTTGGAAACACCATATATTTT.